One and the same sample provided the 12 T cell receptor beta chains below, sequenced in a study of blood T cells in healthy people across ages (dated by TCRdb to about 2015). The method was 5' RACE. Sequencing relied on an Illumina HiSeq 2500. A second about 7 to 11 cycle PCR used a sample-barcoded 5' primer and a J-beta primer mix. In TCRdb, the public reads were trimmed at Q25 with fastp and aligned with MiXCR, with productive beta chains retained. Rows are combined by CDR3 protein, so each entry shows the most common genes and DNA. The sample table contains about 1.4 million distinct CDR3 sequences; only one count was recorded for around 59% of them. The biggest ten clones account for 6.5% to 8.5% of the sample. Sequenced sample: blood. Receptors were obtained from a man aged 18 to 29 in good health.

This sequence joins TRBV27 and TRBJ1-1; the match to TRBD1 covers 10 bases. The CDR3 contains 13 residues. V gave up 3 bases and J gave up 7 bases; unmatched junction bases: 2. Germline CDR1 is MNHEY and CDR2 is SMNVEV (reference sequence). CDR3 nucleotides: TGTGCCAGCAGTTTCGGACAGGGGGATGAAGCTTTCTTT. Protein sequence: CASSFGQGDEAFF.

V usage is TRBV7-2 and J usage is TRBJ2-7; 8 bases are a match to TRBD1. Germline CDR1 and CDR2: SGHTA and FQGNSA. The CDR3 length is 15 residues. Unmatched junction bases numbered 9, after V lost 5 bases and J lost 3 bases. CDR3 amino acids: CASSLHPTGDYEQYF. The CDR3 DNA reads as TGTGCCAGCAGCCTACACCCGACAGGGGACTACGAGCAGTACTTC.

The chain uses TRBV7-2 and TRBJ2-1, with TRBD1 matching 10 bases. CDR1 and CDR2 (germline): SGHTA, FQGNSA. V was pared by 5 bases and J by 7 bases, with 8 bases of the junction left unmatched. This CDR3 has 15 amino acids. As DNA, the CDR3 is TGTGCCAGCAGCCTCGACAGGGGGCGCGTAAATGAGCAGTTCTTC. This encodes CASSLDRGRVNEQFF.

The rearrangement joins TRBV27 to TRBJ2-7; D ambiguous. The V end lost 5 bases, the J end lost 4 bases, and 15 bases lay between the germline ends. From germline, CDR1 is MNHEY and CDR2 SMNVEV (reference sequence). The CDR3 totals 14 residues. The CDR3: CASSPSRSGYEQYF. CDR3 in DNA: TGTGCCAGCAGTCCTTCACGCAGTGGGTACGAGCAGTACTTC.

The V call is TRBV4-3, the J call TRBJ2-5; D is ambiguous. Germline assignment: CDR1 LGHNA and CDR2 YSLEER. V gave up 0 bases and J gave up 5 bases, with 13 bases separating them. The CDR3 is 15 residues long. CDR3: CASSQDGFLHETQYF. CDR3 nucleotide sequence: TGCGCCAGCAGCCAAGATGGGTTCCTCCACGAGACCCAGTACTTC.

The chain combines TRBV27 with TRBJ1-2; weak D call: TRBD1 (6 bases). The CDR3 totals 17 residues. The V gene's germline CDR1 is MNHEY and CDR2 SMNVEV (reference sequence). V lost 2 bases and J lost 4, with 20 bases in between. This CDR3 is CASSLKGGTPSGYGYTF. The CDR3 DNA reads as TGTGCCAGCAGTTTAAAGGGGGGAACTCCTTCTGGCTATGGCTACACCTTC.

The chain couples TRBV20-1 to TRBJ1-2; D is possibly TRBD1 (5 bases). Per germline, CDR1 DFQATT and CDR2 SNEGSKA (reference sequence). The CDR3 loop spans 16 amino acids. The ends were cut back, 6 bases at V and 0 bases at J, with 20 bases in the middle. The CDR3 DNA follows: TGCAGTGCCCCATCGGGGGGTGGGACGTCTAACTATGGCTACACCTTC. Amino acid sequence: CSAPSGGGTSNYGYTF.

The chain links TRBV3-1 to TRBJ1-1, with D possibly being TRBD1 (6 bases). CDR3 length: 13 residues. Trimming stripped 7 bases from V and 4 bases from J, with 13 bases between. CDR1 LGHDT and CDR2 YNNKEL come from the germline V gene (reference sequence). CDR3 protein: CASTGGPGTEAFF. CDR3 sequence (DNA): TGTGCCAGCACGGGGGGGCCGGGCACTGAAGCTTTCTTT. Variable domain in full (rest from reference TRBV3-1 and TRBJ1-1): DTAVSQTPKYLVTQMGNDKSIKCEQNLGHDTMYWYKQDSKKFLKIMFSYNNKELIINETVPNRFSPKSPDKAHLNLHINSLELGDSAVYFCASTGGPGTEAFFGQGTRLTVV.

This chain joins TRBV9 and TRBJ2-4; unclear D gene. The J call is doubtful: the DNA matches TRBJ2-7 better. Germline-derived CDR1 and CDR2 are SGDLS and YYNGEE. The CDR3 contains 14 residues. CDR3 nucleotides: TGTGCCAGCAGCCCCTCACGGGCCCCCAACGAGCAGTACTTC. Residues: CASSPSRAPNEQYF.

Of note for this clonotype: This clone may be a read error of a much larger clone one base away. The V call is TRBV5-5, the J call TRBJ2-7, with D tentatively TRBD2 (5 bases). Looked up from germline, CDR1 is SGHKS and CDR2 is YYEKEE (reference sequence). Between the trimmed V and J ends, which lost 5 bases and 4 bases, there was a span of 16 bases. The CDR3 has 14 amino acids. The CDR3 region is CASSPRLARYEQYF. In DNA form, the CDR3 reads TGTGCCAGCAGTCCGCGGCTAGCTAGATACGAGCAGTACTTC. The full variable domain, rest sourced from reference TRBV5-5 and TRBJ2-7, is DAGVTQSPTHLIKTRGQQVTLRCSPISGHKSVSWYQQVLGQGPQFIFQYYEKEERGRGNFPDRFSARQFPNYSSELNVNALLLGDSALYLCASSPRLARYEQYFGPGTRLTVT.

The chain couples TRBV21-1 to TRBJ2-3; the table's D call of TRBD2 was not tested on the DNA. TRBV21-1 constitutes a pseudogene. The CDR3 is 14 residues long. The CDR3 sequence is CASSKVRLGHTQYF. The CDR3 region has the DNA TGTGCCAGCAGCAAAGTGAGACTAGGACATACGCAGTATTTT.

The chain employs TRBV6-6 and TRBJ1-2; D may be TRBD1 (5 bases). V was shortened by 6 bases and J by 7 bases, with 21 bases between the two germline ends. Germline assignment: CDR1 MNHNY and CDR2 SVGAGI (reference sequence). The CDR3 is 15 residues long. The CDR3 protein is CASSPGGEGAFGYTF. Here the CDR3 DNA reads TGTGCCAGCAGCCCGGGAGGGGAAGGGGCTTTTGGCTACACCTTC.